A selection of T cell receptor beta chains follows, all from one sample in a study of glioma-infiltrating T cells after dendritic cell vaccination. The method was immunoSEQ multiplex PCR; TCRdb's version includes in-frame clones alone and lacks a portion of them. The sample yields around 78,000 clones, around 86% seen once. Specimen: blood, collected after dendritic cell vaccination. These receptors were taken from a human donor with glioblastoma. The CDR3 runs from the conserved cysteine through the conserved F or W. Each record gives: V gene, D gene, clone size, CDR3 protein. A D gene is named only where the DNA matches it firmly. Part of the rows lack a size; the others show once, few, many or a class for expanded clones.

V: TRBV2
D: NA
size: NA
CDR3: CASSRGFMNTEAFF

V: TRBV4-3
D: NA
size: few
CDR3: CASKAGNGEKLFF

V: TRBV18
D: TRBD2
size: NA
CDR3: CASSLTSGRSAGELFF

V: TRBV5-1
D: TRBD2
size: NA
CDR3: CASSLGAGGEETQYF

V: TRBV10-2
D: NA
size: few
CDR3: CASSDRGYGYTF

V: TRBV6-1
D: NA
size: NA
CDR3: CASRGGGIYTEAFF

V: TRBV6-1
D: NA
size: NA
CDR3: CASRGSMKETQYF

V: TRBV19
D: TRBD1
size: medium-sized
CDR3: CASSIDRVGNQPQHF

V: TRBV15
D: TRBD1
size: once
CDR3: CATSRTGGFGSDTQYF

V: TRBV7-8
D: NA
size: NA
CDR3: CASSSRLANTGELFF

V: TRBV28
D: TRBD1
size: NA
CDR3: CASSPGTGAEQYF

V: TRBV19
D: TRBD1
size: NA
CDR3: CASSSNTGTGGNEQFF